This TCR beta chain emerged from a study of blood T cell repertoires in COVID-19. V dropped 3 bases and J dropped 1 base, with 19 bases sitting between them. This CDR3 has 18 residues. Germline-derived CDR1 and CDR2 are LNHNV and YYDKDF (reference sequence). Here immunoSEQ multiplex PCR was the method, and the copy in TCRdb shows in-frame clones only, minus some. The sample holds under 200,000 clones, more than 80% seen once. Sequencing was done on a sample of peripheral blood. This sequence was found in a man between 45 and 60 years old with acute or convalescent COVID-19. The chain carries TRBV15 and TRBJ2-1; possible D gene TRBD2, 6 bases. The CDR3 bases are TGTGCCACCAGCAGGAGCGGGCTTCTACGATATTCCTACAATGAGCAGTTCTTC. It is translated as CATSRSGLLRYSYNEQFF.